This TCR beta chain was documented in a study of cytomegalovirus exposure and HLA in healthy donors. This PCR relied on a set of 60 Vbeta primers and 13 Jbeta primers. This table comes from immunoSEQ multiplex PCR, and its TCRdb copy is limited to in-frame clones, with some not included. Of about 88,000 clones in the sample, 55% to 75% are singletons; the top ten hold roughly 15%. CDR3 length equals 15 residues. The V end lost 2 bases, the J end lost 6 bases, and 17 bases lay between the germline ends. Germline V gene data show CDR1 as MDHEN and CDR2 as SYDVKM. The chain links TRBV28 to TRBJ2-7; TRBD1 might be the D (6 bases). The TCR originated in a woman aged 18-35 years in good health and CMV-seropositive. The sample taken for sequencing was PBMCs. CDR3 region: CASSLAGQFLSEQYF. The CDR3 nucleotides read TGTGCCAGCAGTTTAGCCGGACAGTTCCTCAGCGAGCAGTACTTC.